This T cell receptor beta chain was sequenced in a study of blood T cell repertoires in COVID-19. Study at large: Sources were T cells, B-cell-depleted T cells, or PBMCs; the material itself was cDNA or gDNA.

CDR3 length: 14 amino acids. Trimming left V 5 bases short and J 3 bases short, with 14 bases between. CDR1 and CDR2 from the germline V gene are MDHEN and SYDVKM. Profiled with immunoSEQ multiplex PCR; TCRdb holds only in-frame clones, not every one. Of under 150,000 clones listed, roughly 79% are singletons. The sequenced material came from peripheral blood. The chain uses TRBV28 and TRBJ2-7; tentative D call: TRBD1 (5 bases). The receptor comes from a man older than 75 with acute or convalescent COVID-19. The CDR3 region has the DNA TGTGCCAGCAGTGCACCAGGGTTAGGCTACGAGCAGTACTTC. Encoded protein: CASSAPGLGYEQYF.